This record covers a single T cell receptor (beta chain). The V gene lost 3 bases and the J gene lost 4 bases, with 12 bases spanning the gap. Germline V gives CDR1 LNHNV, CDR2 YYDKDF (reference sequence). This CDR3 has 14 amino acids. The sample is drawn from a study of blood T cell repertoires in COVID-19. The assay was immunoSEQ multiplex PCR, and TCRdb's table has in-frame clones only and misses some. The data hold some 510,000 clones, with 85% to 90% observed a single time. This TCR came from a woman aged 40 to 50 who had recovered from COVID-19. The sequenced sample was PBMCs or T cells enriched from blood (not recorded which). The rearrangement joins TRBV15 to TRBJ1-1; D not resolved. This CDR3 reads CATSSRLRGTEAFF. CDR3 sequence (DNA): TGTGCCACCAGCAGCAGGCTGCGGGGCACTGAAGCTTTCTTT.